The rows below give T cell receptor beta chains drawn from one sample of a study of blood T cell repertoires in COVID-19. Profiled with immunoSEQ multiplex PCR; TCRdb holds only in-frame clones, not every one. The table lists about 420,000 clones, 80% to 90% of them singletons, with roughly 0.84% in the top ten. The sequenced sample consisted of peripheral blood. The receptor set was obtained from a man younger than 35 with COVID-19, enrolled during active disease. Both conserved end residues are part of each CDR3. D genes are given only for firm matches. Where a row states a size, it is once, few, many or the class of an expanded clone; other rows omit it.

TRBJ1-4 | TRBV19 | TRBD1 | . | CASSIAPGTDADF | TGTGCCAGTAGTATAGCCCCCGGGACAGATGCGGATTTT
TRBJ2-7 | TRBV10-3 | TRBD1 | . | CAIKSGGRKYEQYF | TGTGCCATCAAATCAGGGGGACGGAAATACGAGCAGTACTTC
TRBJ1-3 | TRBV28 | . | . | CASSLSGFGNTIYF | TGTGCCAGCAGTTTGTCAGGGTTTGGAAACACCATATATTTT
TRBJ2-3 | TRBV5-6 | TRBD2 | . | CASSWGPGTRTDTQYF | TGTGCCAGCAGCTGGGGCCCCGGGACTAGAACAGATACGCAGTATTTT
TRBJ1-1 | TRBV28 | . | . | CASSSADSLYTEAFF | TGTGCCAGCAGTTCGGCTGACAGCCTCTACACTGAAGCTTTCTTT
TRBJ2-5 | TRBV19 | TRBD1 | . | CASSTDRDQETQYF | TGTGCCAGTAGTACGGACAGGGATCAAGAGACCCAGTACTTC
TRBJ1-1 | TRBV20-1 | . | . | CSLGVTAGAFF | TGCAGTCTAGGGGTAACCGCTGGGGCTTTCTTT
TRBJ1-1 | TRBV15 | TRBD1 | . | CATSRPTGVNTEAFF | TGTGCCACCAGCAGACCGACAGGGGTGAACACTGAAGCTTTCTTT
TRBJ2-2 | TRBV7-2 | TRBD2 | . | CASSTYSGGTNTGELFF | TGTGCCAGCAGCACCTATAGCGGGGGAACGAACACCGGGGAGCTGTTTTTT
TRBJ1-1 | TRBV27 | . | few | CASSLQGNTEAFF | TGTGCCAGCAGTTTACAGGGTAACACTGAAGCTTTCTTT
TRBJ1-4 | TRBV27 | TRBD1 | . | CASKIKGQGNEKLFF | TGTGCCAGCAAAATTAAGGGACAGGGCAATGAAAAACTGTTTTTT
TRBJ2-5 | TRBV11-2 | . | . | CASSLQGNVFETQYF | TGTGCCAGCAGCTTACAGGGGAACGTATTTGAGACCCAGTACTTC
TRBJ1-1 | TRBV5-6 | TRBD1 | . | CASSSAGTAVAFF | TGTGCCAGCAGCTCCGCCGGGACAGCCGTTGCTTTCTTT
TRBJ2-1 | TRBV12-5 | TRBD1 | . | CASGLAGTGGTEQFF | TGTGCTAGTGGTTTGGCCGGGACAGGGGGCACTGAGCAGTTCTTC
TRBJ1-2 | TRBV12-3/TRBV12-4 | TRBD1 | once | CASSPTGGRGYTF | TGTGCCAGCAGTCCCACAGGGGGCCGGGGCTACACCTTC
TRBJ2-5 | TRBV9 | TRBD1 | . | CASSVGPGDRQETQYF | TGTGCCAGCAGCGTAGGCCCCGGGGACAGGCAAGAGACCCAGTACTTC
TRBJ2-2 | TRBV7-9 | TRBD2 | . | CASSLGGGPTGELFF | TGTGCCAGCAGCTTAGGCGGGGGGCCAACCGGGGAGCTGTTTTTT
TRBJ2-6 | TRBV9 | TRBD2 | . | CASSGGREAISSGANVLTF | TGTGCCAGCAGCGGGGGGCGGGAGGCCATATCCTCTGGGGCCAACGTCCTGACTTTC
TRBJ2-2 | TRBV9 | TRBD2 | . | CASSVEAGVNTGELFF | TGTGCCAGCAGCGTAGAAGCGGGGGTGAACACCGGGGAGCTGTTTTTT
TRBJ1-1 | TRBV7-8 | . | . | CASSLEAGANTEAFF | TGTGCCAGCAGCTTAGAGGCAGGGGCTAACACTGAAGCTTTCTTT
TRBJ2-1 | TRBV5-8 | TRBD1 | . | CASSLGQGGYNEQFF | TGTGCCAGCAGCTTGGGACAGGGGGGCTACAATGAGCAGTTCTTC
TRBJ2-7 | TRBV3-1/TRBV3-2 | TRBD1 | . | CASSHGTDYEQYF | TGTGCCAGCAGCCATGGGACAGACTACGAGCAGTACTTC
TRBJ2-3 | TRBV6-5 | . | . | CASSPGQYTDTQYF | TGTGCCAGCAGCCCGGGACAATACACAGATACGCAGTATTTT
TRBJ2-2 | TRBV2 | . | . | CASSEARLTGELFF | TGTGCCAGCAGTGAAGCGAGGCTCACCGGGGAGCTGTTTTTT
TRBJ2-7 | TRBV4-2 | TRBD2 | . | CASSQVASGSYEQYF | TGTGCCAGCAGCCAAGTGGCTAGCGGGAGTTACGAGCAGTACTTC
TRBJ2-6 | TRBV21-1 | . | . | CASSKARQGENGGANVLTF | TGTGCCAGCAGCAAAGCGCGGCAGGGGGAGAATGGTGGGGCCAACGTCCTGACTTTC
TRBJ1-1 | TRBV7-6 | . | . | CASSQWPKGARGNTEAFF | TGTGCCAGCAGCCAGTGGCCGAAAGGGGCCAGAGGGAACACTGAAGCTTTCTTT
TRBJ1-2 | TRBV11-2 | . | . | CASSLDPGGANYGYTF | TGTGCCAGCAGCTTAGATCCGGGGGGGGCTAACTATGGCTACACCTTC
TRBJ1-3 | TRBV29-1 | . | . | CSVGGQAGNTIYF | TGCAGCGTTGGGGGACAAGCTGGAAACACCATATATTTT
TRBJ2-5 | TRBV5-5 | . | . | CASSPSQYQETQYF | TGTGCCAGCAGCCCTTCCCAGTACCAAGAGACCCAGTACTTC
TRBJ1-2 | TRBV11-2 | . | . | CASSQPAENYGYTF | TGTGCCAGCAGCCAGCCTGCGGAAAACTATGGCTACACCTTC
TRBJ1-1 | TRBV6-6 | TRBD1 | . | CASSTGQGGSGTEAFF | TGTGCCAGCAGCACCGGACAGGGGGGATCGGGAACTGAAGCTTTCTTT
TRBJ2-3 | TRBV30 | TRBD2 | . | CAWSVTLAAETPRGTDTQYF | TGTGCCTGGAGCGTGACACTAGCGGCAGAGACGCCGAGGGGCACAGATACGCAGTATTTT
TRBJ1-2 | TRBV3-1/TRBV3-2 | TRBD1 | . | CASSRGQGDNYGYTF | TGTGCCAGCAGCCGCGGACAGGGGGACAACTATGGCTACACCTTC
TRBJ2-1 | TRBV4-1 | . | . | CASSPSVSSYNEQFF | TGCGCCAGCAGCCCAAGCGTCAGCTCCTACAATGAGCAGTTCTTC
TRBJ2-7 | TRBV7-8 | . | . | CASSLATRASYEQYF | TGTGCCAGCAGCTTAGCAACGCGGGCATCCTACGAGCAGTACTTC
TRBJ2-7 | TRBV2 | TRBD2 | . | CASSEAGRRLGEQYF | TGTGCCAGCAGTGAAGCCGGGAGGCGATTAGGCGAGCAGTACTTC
TRBJ2-7 | TRBV19 | . | . | CASSIPIGQQTPYEQYF | TGTGCCAGTAGTATCCCAATTGGACAGCAAACACCCTACGAGCAGTACTTC
TRBJ1-2 | TRBV19 | TRBD1 | . | CASSRRQGYGYTF | TGTGCCAGTAGTCGGCGACAGGGCTATGGCTACACCTTC
TRBJ2-1 | TRBV7-9 | TRBD2 | . | CASSLLPGLAVNEQFF | TGTGCCAGCAGCCTCCTCCCGGGACTAGCGGTCAATGAGCAGTTCTTC
TRBJ1-2 | TRBV6-5 | TRBD1 | few | CASIPTGQTNYGYTF | TGTGCCAGCATCCCGACAGGGCAGACGAACTATGGCTACACCTTC
TRBJ1-1 | TRBV5-1 | . | . | CASSSAQGANTEAFF | TGCGCCAGCAGCAGCGCACAGGGTGCGAACACTGAAGCTTTCTTT
TRBJ2-7 | TRBV12-3/TRBV12-4 | . | . | CASSQTSYEQYF | TGTGCCAGCAGCCAGACTAGCTACGAGCAGTACTTC
TRBJ1-3 | TRBV6-2/TRBV6-3 | TRBD1 | . | CASSFRGLSGNTIYF | TGTGCCAGCAGTTTCAGGGGGCTGTCTGGAAACACCATATATTTT
TRBJ1-2 | TRBV6-5 | TRBD1 | . | CASSDPTGGSYGYTF | TGTGCCAGCTCGGACCCTACAGGGGGCAGCTATGGCTACACCTTC
TRBJ1-2 | TRBV5-6 | . | . | CASSTGQGINGYTF | TGTGCCAGCAGCACCGGACAAGGAATCAATGGCTACACCTTC
TRBJ2-5 | TRBV5-1 | . | once | CASSLASTRKETQYF | TGCGCCAGCAGCTTGGCCTCGACTAGGAAAGAGACCCAGTACTTC
TRBJ2-7 | TRBV24-1 | . | . | CATSDFWGSGRSSYEQYF | TGTGCCACCAGTGATTTTTGGGGCTCTGGTAGGAGCTCCTACGAGCAGTACTTC
TRBJ2-6 | TRBV27 | TRBD1 | . | CASTRGQGASGANVLTF | TGTGCCAGCACCCGTGGACAGGGGGCGAGCGGGGCCAACGTCCTGACTTTC
TRBJ1-1 | TRBV29-1 | TRBD1 | . | CSVTGGVMNTEAFF | TGCAGCGTGACAGGGGGCGTCATGAACACTGAAGCTTTCTTT
TRBJ2-1 | TRBV9 | . | . | CASSVGGREWDEQFF | TGTGCCAGCAGCGTAGGGGGGCGGGAGTGGGATGAGCAGTTCTTC
TRBJ1-6 | TRBV14 | . | once | CASSQDSSRVANSPLHF | TGTGCCAGCAGCCAAGATTCTTCCAGGGTTGCGAATTCACCCCTCCACTTT
TRBJ2-7 | TRBV5-8 | TRBD1 | . | CASSRPGQWYEQYF | TGTGCCAGCAGCCGTCCGGGACAGTGGTACGAGCAGTACTTC
TRBJ2-7 | TRBV11-2 | TRBD2 | . | CASSLELAGGLEQYF | TGTGCCAGCAGCTTAGAACTGGCGGGGGGCCTCGAGCAGTACTTC
TRBJ2-1 | TRBV5-4 | TRBD2 | . | CASSLASGRAYNEQFF | TGTGCCAGCAGCTTGGCTAGCGGGAGGGCCTACAATGAGCAGTTCTTC
TRBJ2-1 | TRBV11-2 | TRBD2 | . | CASSQQSIGRAIYNEQFF | TGTGCCAGCAGCCAACAAAGTATCGGGAGGGCCATCTACAATGAGCAGTTCTTC